The text below deals with one T cell receptor beta chain. No antigen is known for it. The sample originates from a study of T cells in Graves' hyperthyroidism and ophthalmopathy. General observations from the study: Ophthalmopathy was predicted by the model a median of around 5.9 months ahead of onset. Expanded thyroid clonotypes (above 0.001) were mostly also found in blood.

Patients affected by ophthalmopathy presented a Clinical Activity Score of at least 3, a NOSPECS grade of at least 4, and disease duration below 3 months. It was 8 to 10 ml of fresh peripheral blood that supplied the PBMCs. The source material, RNA transcripts, was used to amplify TCR beta CDR3 regions. The TCR CDR3 first-round RT-PCR relied on the HTBI primer set. One entry per CDR3 protein, called by TCRdb with MiXCR from the multiplex PCR reads. The table lists 350,000 to 450,000 distinct CDR3 sequences, over 11% of them singletons. CDR3 length: 12 residues. The V gene lost 1 base and the J gene lost 8 bases, with 8 bases spanning the gap. The germline gives CDR1 MDHEN, CDR2 SYDVKM.

The sequenced sample was blood. This sequence was found in a middle-aged man with Graves' ophthalmopathy. V gene TRBV28 combines with J gene TRBJ1-2; D not resolved. The CDR3: CASSLSPSGYTF. CDR3 in DNA: TGTGCCAGCAGTTTATCCCCCTCGGGCTACACCTTC.